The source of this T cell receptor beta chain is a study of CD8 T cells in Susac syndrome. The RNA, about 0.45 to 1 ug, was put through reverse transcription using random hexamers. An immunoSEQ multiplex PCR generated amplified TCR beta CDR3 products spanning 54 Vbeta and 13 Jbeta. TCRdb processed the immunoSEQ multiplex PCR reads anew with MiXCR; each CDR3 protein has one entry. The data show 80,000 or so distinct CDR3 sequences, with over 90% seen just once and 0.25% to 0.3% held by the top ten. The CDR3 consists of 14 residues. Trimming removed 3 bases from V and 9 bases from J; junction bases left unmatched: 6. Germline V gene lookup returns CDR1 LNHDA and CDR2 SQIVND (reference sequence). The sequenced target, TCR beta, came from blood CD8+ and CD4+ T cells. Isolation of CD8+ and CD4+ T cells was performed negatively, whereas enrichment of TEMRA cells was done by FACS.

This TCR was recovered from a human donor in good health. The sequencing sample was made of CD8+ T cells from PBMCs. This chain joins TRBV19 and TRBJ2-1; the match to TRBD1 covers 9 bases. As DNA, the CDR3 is TGTGCCAGTAGTATTATACAGGGGGCTGGTGAGCAGTTCTTC. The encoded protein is CASSIIQGAGEQFF.